This T cell receptor (beta chain) was retrieved from a study of T cell responses to AZD1222 COVID-19 vaccine (dated by TCRdb to the early 2020s). Study-wide context: AZD1222 recipients with second doses at about 4 weeks or about 12 weeks were pooled, because spike-specific TCR depth and breadth did not differ between schedules. A total of approximately 230 trial participants underwent TCR sequencing, of whom approximately 210 received two doses of AZD1222 and some 25 received two doses of the MenACWY control vaccine. Enrollment into the trials was organized by age into subgroups of 18-55, 56-69 and 70-plus years, and those subgroups contained approximately 150, 30 and 60 TCR-sequenced participants, respectively.

Results the study describes overall, beyond this receptor: Conclusions about previously exposed vaccinees were limited because only six AZD1222 recipients were SARS-CoV-2 seropositive at baseline. Reportedly, almost half of the unique spike-specific TCRs recognized epitopes lying outside the regions that are mutated in the B.1.351 and B.1.1.7 variants. After two AZD1222 doses, spike-specific TCR breadth and depth were significantly higher than at day 0 and than in MenACWY recipients. The whole spike protein was spanned by vaccine-associated CD4 TCRs, and dominant responses were seen in regions 160-218 and 743-854. In the small 56-69-year group, the increase in depth fell short of significance, most likely because of low power. Most participants were white British and females outnumbered males, and the authors suggested that clonal diversity may have been underestimated. Because no day 14 peak-response samples were available, the repertoires could be characterized only after the peak T cell response.

As concerns this clone: No antigen is known for it. Qualities for individual bases were not recorded, and no much larger clone is one base off.

The sample's time point label, decoded: baseline before first vaccination. Vaccinee samples were obtained from the UK trials COV001 and COV002, which included a single-blind randomized controlled phase 2/3 trial of AZD1222 (ChAdOx1 nCoV-19) in healthy adults. Trial participant PBMC samples were collected at day 0 and day 28 after the second dose for TCRbeta chain sequencing. V and J lose 6 bases and 3 bases, and a span of 14 bases separates them. As encoded in the germline V gene, CDR1 is SQVTM while CDR2 is ANQGSEA. The CDR3 numbers 13 residues from cysteine through phenylalanine. Left in the record is the CDR3 DNA by itself, 39 bases read in frame from the first base. The CDR3 regions of human TCRbeta chains were analyzed by immunosequencing. Per the source publication's procedure: Repertoire TCRs were checked for matches against a reference library of SARS-CoV-2-specific TCRs that had been generated using the MIRA antigen-specificity platform. Breadth was defined as the fraction of unique TCRs that were SARS-CoV-2-associated. Depth was defined as the fraction of total T cells that were SARS-CoV-2-associated. Each spike-specific TCR was assigned to its reactive spike region and to a CD4 or CD8 class using the MIRA data. Log10-transformed breadth and depth values were compared by one-way ANOVA with Sidak's multiple comparisons tests. As stored in TCRdb, this immuneACCESS dataset retains in-frame rearrangements with V and J assigned. A fraction of the clones does not appear; measured against another copy, unresolved V genes explain less than half of the discrepancy, and the remainder lacks a known reason. The DNA gave D and trimming, while V, J and clone size come from that table. In all, the sample holds 85,000 to 130,000 clones, and almost 90% of those were seen once. Around 5% of the sample is in the top ten clones.

This receptor was obtained from an adult in good health. Sequencing used peripheral blood, obtained on day 0 of AZD1222 vaccination. This chain is built from TRBV29-1 and TRBJ1-1; 5 matching bases give a weak D call of TRBD1. The CDR3 here reads CSVALDRDTEAFF. The DNA sequence follows: TGCAGCGTGGCCCTCGACAGAGACACTGAAGCTTTCTTT.